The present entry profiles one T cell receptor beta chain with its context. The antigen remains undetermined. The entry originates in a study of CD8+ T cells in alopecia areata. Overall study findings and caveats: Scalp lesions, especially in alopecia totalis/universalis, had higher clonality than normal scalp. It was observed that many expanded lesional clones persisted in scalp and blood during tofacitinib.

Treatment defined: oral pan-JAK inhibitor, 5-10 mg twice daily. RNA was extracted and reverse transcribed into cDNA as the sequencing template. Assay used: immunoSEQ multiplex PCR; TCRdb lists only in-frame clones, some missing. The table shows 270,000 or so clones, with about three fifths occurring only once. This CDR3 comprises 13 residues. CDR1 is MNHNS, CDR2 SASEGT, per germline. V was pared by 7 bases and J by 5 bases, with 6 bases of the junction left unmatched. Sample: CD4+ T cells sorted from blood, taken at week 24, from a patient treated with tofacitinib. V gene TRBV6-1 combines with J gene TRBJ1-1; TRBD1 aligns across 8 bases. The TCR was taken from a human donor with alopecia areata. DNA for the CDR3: TGTGCCAGCATGGAGGACAGGGTTACTGAAGCTTTCTTT. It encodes CASMEDRVTEAFF.